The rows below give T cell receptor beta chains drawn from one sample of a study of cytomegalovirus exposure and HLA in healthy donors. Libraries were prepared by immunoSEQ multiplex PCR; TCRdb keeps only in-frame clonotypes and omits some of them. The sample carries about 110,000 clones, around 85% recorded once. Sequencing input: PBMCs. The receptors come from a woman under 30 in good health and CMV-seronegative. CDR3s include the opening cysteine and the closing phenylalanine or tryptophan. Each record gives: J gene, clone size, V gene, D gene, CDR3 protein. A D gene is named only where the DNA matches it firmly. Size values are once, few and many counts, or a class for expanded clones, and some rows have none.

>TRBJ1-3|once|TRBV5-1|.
CASSRTGVHGDTIYF
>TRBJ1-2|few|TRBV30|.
CAWSYQGFGYTF
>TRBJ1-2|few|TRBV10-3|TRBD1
CALESGTGSGYTF
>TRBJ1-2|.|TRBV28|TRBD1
CASSYTRGTGFRNGYTF
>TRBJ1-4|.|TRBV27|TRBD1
CASSPRQGLEKLFF
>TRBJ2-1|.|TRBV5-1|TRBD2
CASSLSGGIGEQFF
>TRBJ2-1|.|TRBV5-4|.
CASSLTRDNNEQFF
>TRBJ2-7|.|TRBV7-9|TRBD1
CASSSRTGGYEQYF
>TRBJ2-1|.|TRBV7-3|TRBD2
CASSRGGNNEQFF
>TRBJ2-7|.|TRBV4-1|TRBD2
CASSQVVTPSGGLLTYEQYF
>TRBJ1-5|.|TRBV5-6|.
CASSWGPSAQHF
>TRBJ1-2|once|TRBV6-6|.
CASSYRGGHGYGYTF
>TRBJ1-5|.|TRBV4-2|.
CASSQDLGQGTNQPQHF
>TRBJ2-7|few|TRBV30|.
CAYQISYEQYF
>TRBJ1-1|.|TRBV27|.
CASSLGGRNTEAFF
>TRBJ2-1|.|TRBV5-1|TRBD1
CASSLARTGPYNEQFF
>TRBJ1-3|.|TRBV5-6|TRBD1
CASRPTGGNTIYF
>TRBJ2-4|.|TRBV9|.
CASSAGGAVAKNIQYF
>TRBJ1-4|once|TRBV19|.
CASSIDRNNEKLFF
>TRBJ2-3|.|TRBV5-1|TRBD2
CASRSSGSTDTQYF
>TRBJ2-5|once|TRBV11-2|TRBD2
CASRNPGTSGGLGETQYF
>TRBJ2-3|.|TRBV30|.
CAWIGPGAFADTQYF
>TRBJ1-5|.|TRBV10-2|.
CASSESMSEHFNQPQHF
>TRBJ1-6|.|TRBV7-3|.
CASSLGGNSPLHF
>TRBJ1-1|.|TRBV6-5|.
CASSYSKYTGWTEAFF
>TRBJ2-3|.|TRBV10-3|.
CAISADSASTDTQYF
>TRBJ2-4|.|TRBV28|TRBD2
CASSLWGGDIQYF
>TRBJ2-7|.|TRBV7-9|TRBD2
CASSKLAGATYEQYF
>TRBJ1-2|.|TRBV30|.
CAWSSGGYGYTF
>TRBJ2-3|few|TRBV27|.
CASSLSLRGPRDF
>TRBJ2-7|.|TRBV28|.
CASSLQGPYEQYF
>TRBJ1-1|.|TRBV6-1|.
CASRASLNTEAFF
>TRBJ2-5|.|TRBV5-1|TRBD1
CASSRDRGETQYF
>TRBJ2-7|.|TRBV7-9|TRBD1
CASSLDRDEQYF
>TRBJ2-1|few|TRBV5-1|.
CASRETPNEQFF
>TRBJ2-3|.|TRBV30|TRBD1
CAWQGGTDTQYF
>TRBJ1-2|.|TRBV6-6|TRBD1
CASSYGQGSNYGYTF
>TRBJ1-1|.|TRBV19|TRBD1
CASSIVAGGSTEAFF
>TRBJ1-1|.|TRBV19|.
CASSSGQTNTEAFF
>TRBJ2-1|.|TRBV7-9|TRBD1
CASSPGQGFYNEQFF
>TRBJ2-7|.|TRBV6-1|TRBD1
CASSEAGQGDSYEQYF
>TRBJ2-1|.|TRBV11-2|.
CASSLINEQFF
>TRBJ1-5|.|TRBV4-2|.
CASSPEQMNQPQHF
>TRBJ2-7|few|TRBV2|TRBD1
CASSRRTGGYEQYF
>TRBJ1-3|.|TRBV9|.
CASSVTISEEAPARNTIYF
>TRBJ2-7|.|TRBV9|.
CASSFSTGDPSYEQYF
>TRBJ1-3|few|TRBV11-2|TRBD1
CASSTGTVVSGNTIYF
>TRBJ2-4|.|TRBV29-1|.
CSVESGSENIQYF
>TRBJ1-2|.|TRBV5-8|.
CASSPTGFFYGYTF
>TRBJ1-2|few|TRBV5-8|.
CEGPGGYGYTF